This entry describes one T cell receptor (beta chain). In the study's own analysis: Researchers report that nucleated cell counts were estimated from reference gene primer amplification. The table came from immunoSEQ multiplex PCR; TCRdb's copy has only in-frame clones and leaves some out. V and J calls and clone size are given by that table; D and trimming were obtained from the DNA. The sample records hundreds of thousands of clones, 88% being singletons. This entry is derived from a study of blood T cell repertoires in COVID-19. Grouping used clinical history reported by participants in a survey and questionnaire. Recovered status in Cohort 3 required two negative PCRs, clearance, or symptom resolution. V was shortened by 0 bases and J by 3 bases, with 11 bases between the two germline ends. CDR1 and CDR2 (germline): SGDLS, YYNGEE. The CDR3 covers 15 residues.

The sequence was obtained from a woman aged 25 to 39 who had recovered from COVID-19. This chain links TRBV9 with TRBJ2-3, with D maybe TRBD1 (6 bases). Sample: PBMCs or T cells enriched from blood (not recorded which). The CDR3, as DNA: TGTGCCAGCAGCGTAGGAGGGGGTGGGACAGATACGCAGTATTTT. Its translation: CASSVGGGGTDTQYF.